A selection of T cell receptor beta chains follows, all from one sample in a study of preoperative IRX-2 immunotherapy in early breast cancer. Produced via immunoSEQ multiplex PCR; TCRdb's table is partial and in-frame only. The sample carries approximately 30,000 clones, around 92% recorded once. Source: tumor tissue, taken after IRX-2 immunotherapy. The receptors shown here come from a human donor with breast cancer. Both conserved end residues are part of each CDR3. D genes are given only for firm matches. For some rows the clone size is stated as once, few or many, or as a class when expanded; others skip it.

V: TRBV6-8; size: NA; J: TRBJ2-6; D: NA; DNA: TGTGCCAGCAGTTCTGTCAGCACCTCTGGGGCCAACGTCCTGACTTTC; CDR3: CASSSVSTSGANVLTF
V: TRBV7-6; size: NA; J: TRBJ2-1; D: TRBD2; DNA: TGTGCCAGCAGCTTCGGGCGGGAGGGCCGCTTTAGGAATGAGCAGTTCTTC; CDR3: CASSFGREGRFRNEQFF
V: TRBV5-1; size: NA; J: TRBJ1-6; D: NA; DNA: TGCGCCAGCAGCTTGGCCGGTGACAGGCGAAATTCACCCCTCCACTTT; CDR3: CASSLAGDRRNSPLHF
V: TRBV11-3; size: few; J: TRBJ2-1; D: TRBD1; DNA: TGTGCCAGCAGCTTATCAGGGGGCGCGAATGAGCAGTTCTTC; CDR3: CASSLSGGANEQFF
V: TRBV11-3; size: once; J: TRBJ1-1; D: NA; DNA: TGTGCCAGCAGCTTAAATCAGGCTTCGAACACTGAAGCTTTCTTT; CDR3: CASSLNQASNTEAFF
V: TRBV15; size: NA; J: TRBJ1-2; D: NA; DNA: TGTGCCACCAGCAGAGATAATTGGGGCGGCTATGGCTACACCTTC; CDR3: CATSRDNWGGYGYTF
V: TRBV7-1; size: NA; J: TRBJ1-3; D: NA; DNA: TGTGCCAGCAGCTCGCAGGGATCCGGAAACACCATATATTTT; CDR3: CASSSQGSGNTIYF
V: TRBV7-7; size: NA; J: TRBJ1-6; D: TRBD1; DNA: TGTGCCAGCAGCCGCTTGGACAGGAGAAATAATTCACCCCTCCACTTT; CDR3: CASSRLDRRNNSPLHF
V: TRBV6-8; size: once; J: TRBJ1-1; D: NA; DNA: TGTGCCAGCAGTTACGGCCGAGGAACTGAAGCTTTCTTT; CDR3: CASSYGRGTEAFF
V: TRBV7-6; size: once; J: TRBJ1-1; D: TRBD1; DNA: TGTGCCAGCAGCCAAGCCAGGGGGCGAGGTGAAGCTTTCTTT; CDR3: CASSQARGRGEAFF
V: TRBV11-3; size: NA; J: TRBJ1-2; D: NA; DNA: TGTGCCAGCAGCGCCCAGGCGGGGGGCGCGATTCTAGGCTACACCTTC; CDR3: CASSAQAGGAILGYTF
V: TRBV11-3; size: few; J: TRBJ1-5; D: NA; DNA: TGTGCCAGCAGCTTAGGTGCGGGCTGGAGCAATCAGCCCCAGCATTTT; CDR3: CASSLGAGWSNQPQHF
V: TRBV5-1; size: NA; J: TRBJ1-2; D: NA; DNA: TGCGCCAGCAGCTTGGAGGCAGGGTACTATGGCTACACCTTC; CDR3: CASSLEAGYYGYTF